These 5 T cell receptor beta chains originate from one sample sequenced in a study of T cell responses to AZD1222 COVID-19 vaccine. TCRdb keeps only in-frame clones here, not all; method: immunoSEQ multiplex PCR. The table includes just over 150,000 clones, approximately 90% detected once. Here the sequenced sample was peripheral blood, taken after recovery from COVID-19. The receptors were sampled from an adult who had recovered from COVID-19.

The CDR3 DNA is TGTGCCAGCAGCCGGGGCGGGACAGGGGTGAATCAGCCCCAGCATTTT. It encodes CASSRGGTGVNQPQHF. The gene calls are TRBV5-8 and TRBJ1-5, with 10 bases aligning to TRBD1. The trim removed 4 bases at V and 4 bases at J, leaving 8 bases unmatched. CDR3 length: 16 amino acids. The V gene's germline CDR1 is SGHTS and CDR2 YDEGEE. Variable domain in full (rest from reference TRBV5-8 and TRBJ1-5): EAGVTQSPTHLIKTRGQQATLRCSPISGHTSVYWYQQALGLGLQFLLWYDEGEERNRGNFPPRFSGRQFPNYSSELNVNALELEDSALYLCASSRGGTGVNQPQHFGDGTRLSIL.

The chain combines TRBV19 with TRBJ2-5, with D perhaps TRBD2 (5 bases). The germline V gene encodes CDR1 LNHDA and CDR2 SQIVND (reference sequence). Deletions cut 5 bases from V and 8 bases from J, with 24 bases between. The CDR3 runs to 16 residues. As DNA, the CDR3 is TGTGCCAGTAGTGCCCTGGGTATGCGGGCATCAGACACCCAGTACTTC. It translates to CASSALGMRASDTQYF.

The chain is built from TRBV5-4 and TRBJ2-7; D assignment may be TRBD1 or TRBD2 (5 bases each). Germline V lookup: CDR1 SGHNT, CDR2 YYREEE (reference sequence). V lost 3 bases, J lost 0 bases, and 10 bases lay in between. The CDR3 loop spans 14 amino acids. The CDR3 region is CASSSGTVSYEQYF. The DNA for the CDR3 is TGTGCCAGCAGCTCTGGGACGGTCTCCTACGAGCAGTACTTC.

This chain uses TRBV5-5 with TRBJ1-2; no firm D call. This CDR3 has 12 amino acids. The V gene's germline CDR1 is SGHKS and CDR2 YYEKEE (reference sequence). The V and J ends lost 1 base and 8 bases respectively, with 9 bases between them. The CDR3 sequence: CASSLPGGGYTF. CDR3 nucleotides: TGTGCCAGCAGCTTGCCAGGCGGCGGCTACACCTTC.

The V gene is TRBV6-5, the J gene TRBJ1-1, with 8 bases aligning to TRBD1. The J segment lost 5 bases and the V segment lost 8 bases, leaving 7 bases of the junction unmatched. The V gene's germline CDR1 is MNHEY and CDR2 SVGAGI. The CDR3 totals 13 residues. In DNA, the CDR3 is TGTGCCAGCCACGGACAGGGAAAGACTGAAGCTTTCTTT. Translated: CASHGQGKTEAFF.